The 26 T cell receptor beta chains below all came from one sample that was sequenced in a study of T cells in Graves' hyperthyroidism and ophthalmopathy. Authors of the study amplified TCR beta CDR3 regions from RNA transcripts. During a first-round RT-PCR of the TCR CDR3, the HTBI primer set was used. Using its own MiXCR run on the multiplex PCR reads, TCRdb lists one record per CDR3 protein. This table has some 740,000 distinct CDR3 sequences, around 15% appearing once. Input material: blood. These receptor sequences come from a woman between 18 and 30 years old with Graves' hyperthyroidism.

Ten or more counts support this clonotype. As DNA, the CDR3 is TGTGCCAGCAGCACCTCGGGGTCAAGGAATGAGCAGTTCTTC. Translation: CASSTSGSRNEQFF. The chain carries TRBV13 and TRBJ2-1, with a weak D call TRBD2 (5 bases). Between the trimmed V and J ends, which lost 5 bases and 7 bases, there was a span of 15 bases. The CDR3 totals 14 residues. CDR1 and CDR2 from the germline V gene are PRHDT and FYEKMQ (reference sequence).

In this sample, this clonotype turned up many times. This chain's CDR3 is CASSSLAGGRNEQFF. Here the CDR3 DNA reads TGTGCCAGCAGCTCATTAGCGGGAGGGCGCAATGAGCAGTTCTTC. This sequence joins TRBV7-3 and TRBJ2-1; TRBD2 agrees at 11 bases. This CDR3 has 15 residues. Trimming at V came to 4 bases and at J to 6 bases, leaving 5 bases not matched to a gene. Germline CDR1 and CDR2: SGHTA and FQGTGA.

This chain joins TRBV7-2 and TRBJ1-6; tentatively, D is TRBD1 (6 bases). Germline assignment: CDR1 SGHTA and CDR2 FQGNSA. The V end was cut by 8 bases, the J end by 2 bases, with 16 bases between. The CDR3 has 16 residues. CDR3 DNA: TGTGCCAGCTACGGCGTGGGGGCAACCTATAATTCACCCCTCCACTTT. Translating it yields CASYGVGATYNSPLHF.

This clonotype showed up just a few times. Relative to the germline gene, one junction end is altered; a read error may explain this. V usage is TRBV13 and J usage is TRBJ1-1; D unresolved. The CDR3 is made up of 15 amino acids. Germline CDR1 PRHDT, CDR2 FYEKMQ (reference sequence). The CDR3: CASSPRRVLNTKAFF. DNA of the CDR3: TGTGCCAGCAGCCCCCGCCGGGTCTTGAACACTAAAGCTTTCTTT.

This clonotype was detected only a few times. This chain joins TRBV6-1 and TRBJ2-7, with 8 bases that match TRBD1. The CDR3 loop spans 15 amino acids. Germline assignment: CDR1 MNHNS and CDR2 SASEGT. The V segment lost 6 bases and the J segment 2 bases; nucleotides outside the gene matches: 9. The CDR3 loop reads CASSQGQGLPYEQYF. Here the CDR3 DNA reads TGTGCCAGCAGCCAAGGACAGGGCCTCCCCTACGAGCAGTACTTC.

This clonotype was observed at least ten times. The rearrangement joins TRBV20-1 to TRBJ2-1, with a weak D call TRBD2 (6 bases). The V gene's germline CDR1 is DFQATT and CDR2 SNEGSKA (reference sequence). This CDR3 region has 15 residues. V lost 0 bases and J lost 2, with 11 bases in between. The CDR3 here is CSARDLSGAYNEQFF. The CDR3 DNA reads TGCAGTGCTAGAGATCTTAGCGGCGCCTACAATGAGCAGTTCTTC.

This chain joins TRBV29-1 and TRBJ1-1; unclear D gene. This CDR3 spans 14 amino acids. Germline V gene data show CDR1 as SQVTM and CDR2 as ANQGSEA. V lost 1 base and J lost 3, with 12 bases in between. The CDR3 is CSVEVRKVDTEAFF. The CDR3 DNA reads as TGCAGCGTTGAAGTCAGGAAAGTAGACACTGAAGCTTTCTTT.

This clonotype has ten or more counts. The V and J genes are TRBV13 and TRBJ2-4; TRBD2 aligns across 8 bases. The V gene's germline CDR1 is PRHDT and CDR2 FYEKMQ (reference sequence). The CDR3 spans 16 residues. V gave up 0 bases and J gave up 5 bases; unmatched junction bases: 6. This CDR3 reads CASSLGPAGVENIQYF. The DNA of the CDR3 is TGTGCCAGCAGCTTAGGTCCAGCGGGAGTTGAAAACATTCAGTACTTC. Full variable domain (missing parts from reference TRBV13 and TRBJ2-4): AAGVIQSPRHLIKEKRETATLKCYPIPRHDTVYWYQQGPGQDPQFLISFYEKMQSDKGSIPDRFSAQQFSDYHSELNMSSLELGDSALYFCASSLGPAGVENIQYFGAGTRLSVL.

The chain has TRBV20-1 and TRBJ1-5; a possible D gene is TRBD1 (6 bases). CDR1 DFQATT and CDR2 SNEGSKA come from the germline V gene (reference sequence). V gave up 1 base and J gave up 5 bases, with 9 bases separating them. The CDR3 has 13 amino acids. The CDR3 DNA is TGCAGTGCTAGAGGGGGGGCCGATCAGCCCCAGCATTTT. Translating it yields CSARGGADQPQHF.

This clonotype was detected many times. V usage is TRBV9 and J usage is TRBJ2-5; D is uncertain. Germline V gene data show CDR1 as SGDLS and CDR2 as YYNGEE. The CDR3 loop spans 14 amino acids. Trimming pared 0 bases from V and 3 bases from J, leaving 9 bases between. CDR3 nucleotide sequence: TGTGCCAGCAGCGTAGCTGGCAACGAAGAGACCCAGTACTTC. Translated, it gives CASSVAGNEETQYF.

In this sample, this clonotype turned up a few times. This rearrangement joins TRBV9 to TRBJ2-2; D remains ambiguous. Germline V gene lookup returns CDR1 SGDLS and CDR2 YYNGEE. Trimming removed 3 bases from V and 6 bases from J, with 9 bases in between. CDR3 length: 13 amino acids. Here the CDR3 DNA reads TGTGCCAGCAGCGACCAAACCGCCGGGGAGCTGTTTTTT. The encoded protein is CASSDQTAGELFF.

This clonotype has at least ten counts. V gene TRBV30 combines with J gene TRBJ1-5; D is perhaps TRBD1 (6 bases). CDR3 length: 15 amino acids. V shed 2 bases and J shed 2 bases, with 13 bases lying between them. Germline V gene data show CDR1 as GTSNPN and CDR2 as SVGIG (reference sequence). The CDR3 region has the DNA TGTGCCTGGAGTCCTTGGACAGTTGGCAATCAGCCCCAGCATTTT. Encoded protein: CAWSPWTVGNQPQHF.

This clonotype has more than one count but fewer than ten. The CDR3 bases are TGTGCCAGCAGCTTGCCTGACAGGGACGAAGCTTTCTTT. The encoded protein is CASSLPDRDEAFF. This chain connects TRBV13 to TRBJ1-1; 7 positions agree with TRBD1. From germline, CDR1 is PRHDT and CDR2 FYEKMQ (reference sequence). With V trimmed by 3 bases and J by 8 bases, 6 bases remained unmatched. CDR3 length: 13 amino acids.

Here the CDR3 reads CASRTTEAGHGGYYEQYF. CDR3 coding DNA: TGTGCCAGCCGCACGACCGAGGCGGGCCACGGGGGGTACTACGAGCAGTACTTC. The chain combines TRBV19 with TRBJ2-7; TRBD2 matches 7 bases. CDR3 length equals 18 residues. The V and J ends lost 9 bases and 3 bases, in that order; junction bases with no gene match: 23. Germline CDR1 is LNHDA and CDR2 is SQIVND (reference sequence). The full variable domain, with the rest looked up from reference TRBV19 and TRBJ2-7, is DGGITQSPKYLFRKEGQNVTLSCEQNLNHDAMYWYRQDPGQGLRLIYYSQIVNDFQKGDIAEGYSVSREKKESFPLTVTSAQKNPTAFYLCASRTTEAGHGGYYEQYFGPGTRLTVT.

This clonotype has only a few counts. Germline and junction disagree at one end, which may indicate a read error. The gene calls are TRBV9 and TRBJ2-7; TRBD2 matches at 7 bases. The germline V gene encodes CDR1 SGDLS and CDR2 YYNGEE. The CDR3 extends over 14 amino acids. CDR3 in DNA: TGCGCCAGCAGCACAGGACTAGGTACCGCCGAGCAGTACTTC. Amino acids: CASSTGLGTAEQYF.

This clonotype occurred a few times. The gene calls are TRBV18 and TRBJ2-7, with 7 nucleotides matching TRBD1. Germline CDR1 and CDR2: KGHSH and LQKENI. The CDR3 has 12 residues. Germline trimming cut 5 bases from V and 7 bases from J; bases unmatched to any gene: 5. In nucleotides, the CDR3 is TGTGCCAGCTCAACAGCAGGGGGAGAGCAGTACTTC. Encoded protein: CASSTAGGEQYF.

Notes on this clonotype: This sequence may be a read error, since a much larger clone differs from it by one base. This chain connects TRBV30 to TRBJ2-7, with D perhaps TRBD2 (6 bases). CDR3 length: 13 amino acids. CDR1 GTSNPN and CDR2 SVGIG come from the germline V gene (reference sequence). The chain's CDR3 is CACLFGGTYERYF. CDR3 DNA sequence: TGTGCCTGTTTGTTTGGGGGGACCTACGAGCGGTACTTC.

Ten or more counts support this clonotype. The gene calls are TRBV6-1 and TRBJ1-2; tentatively, D is TRBD1 (6 bases). This CDR3 comprises 12 residues. Trimming pared 3 bases from V and 4 bases from J, leaving 6 bases between. Germline CDR1 is MNHNS and CDR2 is SASEGT. The CDR3 loop is CASSDRGYGYTF. CDR3 nucleotides: TGTGCCAGCAGTGACAGGGGCTATGGCTACACCTTC.

Ten or more counts support this clonotype. The rearrangement links TRBV7-3 to TRBJ2-1, with 8 bases lining up with TRBD2. This CDR3 is 13 amino acids long. Looked up from germline, CDR1 is SGHTA and CDR2 is FQGTGA. V trimming: 4 bases; J trimming: 7 bases; junction bases outside the gene matches: 3. The CDR3 loop is CASSSTSANEQFF. The CDR3 nucleotides read TGTGCCAGCAGCTCGACTAGCGCTAATGAGCAGTTCTTC.

The chain has TRBV5-4 and TRBJ2-3, with 11 bases that match TRBD2. Germline-derived CDR1 and CDR2 are SGHNT and YYREEE (reference sequence). V shed 4 bases and J 6 bases; nucleotides not matched to a gene: 13. This CDR3 is 17 amino acids long. The DNA for the CDR3 is TGTGCCAGCAGCCGCCAAAGTAGCGGGAGGGCCGGGGATACGCAGTATTTT. Amino acids: CASSRQSSGRAGDTQYF.

This clonotype was seen ten or more times. The chain carries TRBV24-1 and TRBJ1-5; 8 bases match TRBD1. Germline lookup yields CDR1 KGHDR and CDR2 SFDVKD. Trimming cost V 7 bases and J 4 bases; bases outside gene matches: 5. The CDR3 has 14 amino acids. For the CDR3, the DNA is TGTGCCACCAGGGGAACAGGGGGGAATCAGCCCCAGCATTTT. This gives the protein CATRGTGGNQPQHF.

The chain links TRBV2 to TRBJ2-3; the D gene is possibly TRBD2 (6 bases). CDR1 and CDR2 (germline): SNHLY, FYNNEI. The length of the CDR3 is 14 residues. V gave up 6 bases and J gave up 1 base, with 11 bases separating them. CDR3 sequence reads: CASSMAGRTDTQYF. The CDR3 region has the DNA TGTGCCAGCAGCATGGCGGGACGCACAGATACGCAGTATTTT.

This clonotype appeared many times. The V gene is TRBV6-2 or TRBV6-3, the J gene TRBJ2-1, with 12 nucleotides matching TRBD2. Per germline, CDR1 MNHEY and CDR2 SVGEGT. This CDR3 spans 14 amino acids. V was clipped by 7 bases and J by 4 bases; unmatched bases: 2. For the CDR3, the DNA is TGTGCCAGCAAAACTAGCGGGAGGTACAATGAGCAGTTCTTC. Translating gives CASKTSGRYNEQFF.

The rearrangement links TRBV12-3 or TRBV12-4 to TRBJ1-5; D remains ambiguous. Trimming removed 8 bases at V and 11 bases at J, with 16 bases between. The CDR3 contains 12 residues. CDR3 in DNA: TGTGCCAGCCGGGAAGGCTCTCATGCCCAGCATTTT. Translated, it gives CASREGSHAQHF.

CDR3 nucleotide sequence: TGTGCCTGGAGGGGGGACAGGGGGAACTCTGGGGCCAACGTCCTGACTTTC. Amino acid sequence: CAWRGDRGNSGANVLTF. This sequence joins TRBV30 and TRBJ2-6; 11 bases agree with TRBD1. The CDR3 is 17 amino acids. V shed 3 bases, J shed 0 bases, and the junction held 4 bases outside the gene matches. Germline CDR1 and CDR2: GTSNPN and SVGIG (reference sequence).

This sequence joins TRBV7-2 and TRBJ2-5; D not resolved. The V end lost 5 bases, the J end lost 4 bases, and 8 bases lay between the germline ends. The V gene's germline CDR1 is SGHTA and CDR2 FQGNSA. The CDR3 has 12 amino acids. The CDR3 reads CASSPRLETQYF. Written as DNA, the CDR3 is TGTGCCAGCAGCCCAAGACTAGAGACCCAGTACTTC.